These 2 T cell receptor beta chains share one sample of origin, sequenced in a study of blood T cell repertoires in COVID-19. The method was immunoSEQ multiplex PCR; TCRdb's version includes in-frame clones alone and lacks a portion of them. The table has under 250,000 clones, 80% to 90% seen once. The sample comprised peripheral blood. Every receptor here comes from a man older than 75 with acute or convalescent COVID-19.

The rearrangement links TRBV14 to TRBJ2-1; D not resolved. The length of the CDR3 is 16 residues. V lost 4 bases and J 8 bases, leaving 21 bases between the germline ends. CDR1 is SGHDN, CDR2 FVKESK, per germline. The CDR3 sequence: CASSPTRNLRQDEQFF. CDR3 coding DNA: TGTGCCAGCAGCCCCACCCGGAACTTAAGACAAGATGAGCAGTTCTTC.

The genes are TRBV7-9 and TRBJ2-7, with 9 bases matching TRBD1. Looked up from germline, CDR1 is SEHNR and CDR2 is FQNEAQ (reference sequence). The J segment lost 5 bases and the V segment lost 6 bases, leaving 11 bases of the junction unmatched. CDR3 length: 15 amino acids. CDR3 amino acids: CASSLTGTGLHEQYF. The CDR3 nucleotides read TGTGCCAGCAGTTTAACCGGGACAGGGCTCCACGAGCAGTACTTC.